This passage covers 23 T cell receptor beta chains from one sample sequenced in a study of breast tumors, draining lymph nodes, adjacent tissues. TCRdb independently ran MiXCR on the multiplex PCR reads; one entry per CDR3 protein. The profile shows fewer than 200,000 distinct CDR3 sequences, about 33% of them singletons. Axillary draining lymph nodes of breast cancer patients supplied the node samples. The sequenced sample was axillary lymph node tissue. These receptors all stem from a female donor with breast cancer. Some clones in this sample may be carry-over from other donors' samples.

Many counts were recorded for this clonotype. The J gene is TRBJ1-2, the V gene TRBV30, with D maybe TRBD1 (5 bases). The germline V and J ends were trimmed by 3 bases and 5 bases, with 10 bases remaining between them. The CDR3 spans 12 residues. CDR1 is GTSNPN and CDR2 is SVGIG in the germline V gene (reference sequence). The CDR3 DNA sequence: TGTGCCTGGAGCCTCGGGGGGTATGGCTACACCTTC. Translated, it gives CAWSLGGYGYTF.

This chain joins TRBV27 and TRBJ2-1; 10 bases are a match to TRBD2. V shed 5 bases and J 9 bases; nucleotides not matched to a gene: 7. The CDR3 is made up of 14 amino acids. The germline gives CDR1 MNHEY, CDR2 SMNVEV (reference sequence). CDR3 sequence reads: CASSLSGRFTEQFF. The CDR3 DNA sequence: TGTGCCAGCAGTCTTAGCGGGAGGTTCACTGAGCAGTTCTTC.

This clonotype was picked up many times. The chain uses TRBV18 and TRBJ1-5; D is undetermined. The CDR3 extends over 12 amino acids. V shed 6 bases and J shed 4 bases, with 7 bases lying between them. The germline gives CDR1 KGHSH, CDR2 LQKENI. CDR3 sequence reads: CASSTENQPQHF. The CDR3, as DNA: TGTGCCAGCTCTACAGAGAATCAGCCCCAGCATTTT.

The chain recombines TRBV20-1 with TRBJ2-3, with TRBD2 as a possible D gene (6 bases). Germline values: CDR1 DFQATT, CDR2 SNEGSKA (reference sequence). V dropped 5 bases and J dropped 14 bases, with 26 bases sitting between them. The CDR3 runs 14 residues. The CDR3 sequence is CSASEQGGGDNRYF. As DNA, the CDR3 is TGCAGTGCTTCCGAGCAGGGTGGCGGGGATAACAGGTATTTT.

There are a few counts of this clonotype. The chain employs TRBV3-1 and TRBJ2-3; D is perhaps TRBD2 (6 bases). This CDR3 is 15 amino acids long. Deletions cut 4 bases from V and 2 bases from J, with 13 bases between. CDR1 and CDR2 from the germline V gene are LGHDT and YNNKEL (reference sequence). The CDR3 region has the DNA TGTGCCAGCAGCCTCAAGCGGGCTACCACAGATACGCAGTATTTT. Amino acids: CASSLKRATTDTQYF.

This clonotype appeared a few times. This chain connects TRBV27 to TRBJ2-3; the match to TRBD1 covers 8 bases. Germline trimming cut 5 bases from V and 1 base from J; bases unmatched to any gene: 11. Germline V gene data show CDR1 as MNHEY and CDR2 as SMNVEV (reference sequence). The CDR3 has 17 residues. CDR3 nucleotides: TGTGCCAGCAGTAGACAGGGGCTTTTTTTGGGCACAGATACGCAGTATTTT. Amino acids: CASSRQGLFLGTDTQYF.

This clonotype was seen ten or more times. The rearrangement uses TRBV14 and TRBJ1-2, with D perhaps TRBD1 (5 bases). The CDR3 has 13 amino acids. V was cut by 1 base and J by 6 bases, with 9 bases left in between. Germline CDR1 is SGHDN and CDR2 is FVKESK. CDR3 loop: CASSQAAGNGYTF. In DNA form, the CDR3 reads TGTGCCAGCAGCCAAGCGGCAGGGAATGGCTACACCTTC.

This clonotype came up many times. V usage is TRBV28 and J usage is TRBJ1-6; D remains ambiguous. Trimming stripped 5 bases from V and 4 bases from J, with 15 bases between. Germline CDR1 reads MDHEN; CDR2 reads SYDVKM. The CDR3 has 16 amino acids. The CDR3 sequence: CASSESGLTYNSPLHF. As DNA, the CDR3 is TGTGCCAGCAGTGAGTCGGGCTTGACATATAATTCACCCCTCCACTTT.

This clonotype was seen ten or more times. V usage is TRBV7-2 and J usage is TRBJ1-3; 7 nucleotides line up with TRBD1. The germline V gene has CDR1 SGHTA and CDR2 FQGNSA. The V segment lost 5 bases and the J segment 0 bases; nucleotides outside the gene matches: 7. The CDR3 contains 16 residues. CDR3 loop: CASSLQQGYSGNTIYF. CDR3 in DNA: TGTGCCAGCAGCCTGCAACAGGGGTACTCTGGAAACACCATATATTTT.

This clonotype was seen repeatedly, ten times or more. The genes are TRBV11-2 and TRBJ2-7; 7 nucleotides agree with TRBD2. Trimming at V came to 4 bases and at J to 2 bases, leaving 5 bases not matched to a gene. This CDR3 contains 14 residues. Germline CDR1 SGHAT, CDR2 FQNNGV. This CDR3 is CASSSTGLPYEQYF. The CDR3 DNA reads TGTGCCAGCAGCTCCACGGGACTACCCTACGAGCAGTACTTC.

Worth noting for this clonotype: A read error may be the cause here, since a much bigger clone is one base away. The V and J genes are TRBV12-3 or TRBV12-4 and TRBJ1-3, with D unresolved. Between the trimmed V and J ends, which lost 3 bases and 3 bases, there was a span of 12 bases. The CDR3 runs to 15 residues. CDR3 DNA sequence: TGTGCCAGCAGTTTCTACATCCGCTTTGGAAACACCATATATTTT. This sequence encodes CASSFYIRFGNTIYF.

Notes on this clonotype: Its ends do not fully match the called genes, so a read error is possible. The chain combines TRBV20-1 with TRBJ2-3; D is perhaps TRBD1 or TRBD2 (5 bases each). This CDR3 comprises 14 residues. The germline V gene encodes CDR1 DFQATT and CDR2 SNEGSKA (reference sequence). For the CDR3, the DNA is TGCAGTGCGCAGGGTCCCGCTAGCACAGGTACGCAGTATTTT. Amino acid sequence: CSAQGPASTGTQYF.

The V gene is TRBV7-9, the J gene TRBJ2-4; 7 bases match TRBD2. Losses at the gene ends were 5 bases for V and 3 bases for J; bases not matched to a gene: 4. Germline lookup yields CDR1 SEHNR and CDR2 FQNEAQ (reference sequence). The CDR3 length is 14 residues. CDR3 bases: TGTGCCAGCAGCCGGGGGGTGGGCAAAAACATTCAGTACTTC. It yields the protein CASSRGVGKNIQYF.

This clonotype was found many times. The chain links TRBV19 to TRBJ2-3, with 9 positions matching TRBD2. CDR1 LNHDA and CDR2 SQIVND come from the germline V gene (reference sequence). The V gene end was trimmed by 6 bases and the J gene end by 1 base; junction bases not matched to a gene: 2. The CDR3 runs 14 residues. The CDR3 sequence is CASRASGGTDTQYF. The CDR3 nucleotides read TGTGCCAGTAGAGCTAGCGGGGGCACAGATACGCAGTATTTT. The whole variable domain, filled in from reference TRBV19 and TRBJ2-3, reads DGGITQSPKYLFRKEGQNVTLSCEQNLNHDAMYWYRQDPGQGLRLIYYSQIVNDFQKGDIAEGYSVSREKKESFPLTVTSAQKNPTAFYLCASRASGGTDTQYFGPGTRLTVL.

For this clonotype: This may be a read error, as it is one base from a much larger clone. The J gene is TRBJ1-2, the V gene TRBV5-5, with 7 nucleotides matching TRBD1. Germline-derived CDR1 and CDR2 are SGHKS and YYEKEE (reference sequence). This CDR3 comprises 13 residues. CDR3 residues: CASVEGGGYGCTF. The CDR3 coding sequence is TGTGCCAGCGTTGAAGGGGGCGGTTATGGCTGCACCTTC.

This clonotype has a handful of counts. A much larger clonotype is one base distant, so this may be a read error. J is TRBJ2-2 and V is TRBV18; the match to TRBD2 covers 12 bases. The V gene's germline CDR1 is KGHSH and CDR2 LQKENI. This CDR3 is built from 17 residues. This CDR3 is CASSPELAGGPTGELSF. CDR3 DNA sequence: TGTGCCAGCTCACCCGAACTAGCGGGAGGCCCCACCGGGGAGCTGTCTTTT.

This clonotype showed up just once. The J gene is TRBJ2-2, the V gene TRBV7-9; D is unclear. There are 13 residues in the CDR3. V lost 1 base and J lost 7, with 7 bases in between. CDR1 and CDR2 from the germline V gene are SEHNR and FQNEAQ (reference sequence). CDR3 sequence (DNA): TGTGCCAGCAGCTTAGGCTCGCTCGGGGAGCTGTTTTTT. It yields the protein CASSLGSLGELFF.

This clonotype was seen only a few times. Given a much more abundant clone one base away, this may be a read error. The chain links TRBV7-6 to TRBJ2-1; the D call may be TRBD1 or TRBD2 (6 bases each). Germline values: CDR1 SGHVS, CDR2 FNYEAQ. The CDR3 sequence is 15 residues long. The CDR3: CASSLAGGFYNEQLF. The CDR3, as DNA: TGTGCCAGCAGCTTAGCGGGGGGCTTTTACAATGAGCAGCTCTTC.

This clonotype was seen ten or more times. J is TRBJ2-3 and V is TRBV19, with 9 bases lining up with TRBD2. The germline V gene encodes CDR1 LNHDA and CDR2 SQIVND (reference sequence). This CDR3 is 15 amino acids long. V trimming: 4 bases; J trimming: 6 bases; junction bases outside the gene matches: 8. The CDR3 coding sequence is TGTGCCAGTAGTACAACCGGGACTAGCTTCGATACGCAGTATTTT. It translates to CASSTTGTSFDTQYF.

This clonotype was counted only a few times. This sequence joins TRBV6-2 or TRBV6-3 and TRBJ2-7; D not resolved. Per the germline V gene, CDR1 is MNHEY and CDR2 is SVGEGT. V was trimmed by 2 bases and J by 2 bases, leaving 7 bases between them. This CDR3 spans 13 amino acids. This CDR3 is CASSYGKTYEQYF. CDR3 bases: TGTGCCAGCAGTTACGGGAAGACCTACGAGCAGTACTTC.

The CDR3 is CASSFEGETQYF. In DNA form, the CDR3 reads TGTGCCAGCAGCTTCGAGGGAGAGACCCAGTACTTC. The chain carries TRBV11-3 and TRBJ2-5, with D maybe TRBD2 (5 bases). V was cut by 3 bases and J by 4 bases, with 6 bases left in between. Germline V gene lookup returns CDR1 SGHNT and CDR2 YENEEA. This CDR3 spans 12 amino acids.

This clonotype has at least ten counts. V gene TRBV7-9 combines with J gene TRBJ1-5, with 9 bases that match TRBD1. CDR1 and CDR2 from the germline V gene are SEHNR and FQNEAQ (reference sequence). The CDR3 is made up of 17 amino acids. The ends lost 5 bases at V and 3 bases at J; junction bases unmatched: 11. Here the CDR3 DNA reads TGTGCCAGCAGCCCCCCGGGACAGGGAATTTCCAATCAGCCCCAGCATTTT. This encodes CASSPPGQGISNQPQHF.

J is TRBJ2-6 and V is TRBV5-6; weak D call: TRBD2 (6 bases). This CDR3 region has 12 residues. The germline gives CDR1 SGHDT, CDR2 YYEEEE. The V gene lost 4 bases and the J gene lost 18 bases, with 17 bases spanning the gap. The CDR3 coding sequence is TGTGCCAGCAGCCTCGGGACTGGAGGAGAGACTTTC. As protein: CASSLGTGGETF.